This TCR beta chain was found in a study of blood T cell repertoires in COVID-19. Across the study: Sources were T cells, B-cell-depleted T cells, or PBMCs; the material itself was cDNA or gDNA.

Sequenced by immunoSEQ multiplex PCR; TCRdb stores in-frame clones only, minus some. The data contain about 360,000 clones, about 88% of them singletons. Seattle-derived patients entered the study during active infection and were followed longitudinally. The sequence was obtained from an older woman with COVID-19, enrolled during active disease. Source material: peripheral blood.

CDR3 residues: CASSEGSVQETQYF. The DNA for the CDR3 is TGTGCCAGCAGTGAAGGGTCGGTCCAAGAGACCCAGTACTTC. The rearrangement uses TRBV2 and TRBJ2-5; D is undetermined. CDR1 and CDR2 (germline): SNHLY, FYNNEI. This CDR3 spans 14 amino acids. V was shortened by 1 base and J by 1 base, with 7 bases between the two germline ends. Based on the CDR3 plus reference TRBV2 and TRBJ2-5, the full variable domain is EPEVTQTPSHQVTQMGQEVILRCVPISNHLYFYWYRQILGQKVEFLVSFYNNEISEKSEIFDDQFSVERPDGSNFTLKIRSTKLEDSAMYFCASSEGSVQETQYFGPGTRLLVL.